This T cell receptor beta chain was captured in a study of blood T cells in healthy people across ages. Comment on this clonotype: No antigen is known for it.

Findings and caveats of the study: When set beside aged donors, long-lived donors presented more naive CD4+ cells and higher diversity.

The second PCR ran about 6 to 12 cycles with a sample-barcoded 5' primer and J-beta primers. From the 5' RACE reads, TCRdb called clonotypes with MiXCR, one entry per CDR3 protein. This sample yields more than 1.4 million distinct CDR3 sequences, of which 42% are seen a single time; less than 8% belongs to the top ten. Germline-derived CDR1 and CDR2 are SEHNR and FQNEAQ (reference sequence). CDR3 size: 15 residues. Deletions cut 2 bases from V and 5 bases from J, with 15 bases between. Each sample yielded at least 7 million isolated PBMCs. The sequencing input was blood. This chain uses TRBV7-9 with TRBJ1-2, with a possible D match to TRBD1 (5 bases). This TCR was recovered from a woman aged 18-29 years in good health. The CDR3 region is CASSLSVGQGYGYTF. Written as DNA, the CDR3 is TGTGCCAGCAGCTTAAGTGTCGGGCAGGGTTATGGCTACACCTTC.